The next 10 T cell receptor beta chains were all read from a single sample in a study of shared clonotypes between healthy human individuals. Clones were read by immunoSEQ multiplex PCR, and TCRdb kept only the in-frame ones, dropping some. Of about 1.1 million clones listed, roughly 80% were seen once; the top ten hold over 0.8%. Sequenced material: memory CD4+ T cells from PBMCs. Subset here: CD45RA-negative fraction. The receptors originated from a man in his late teens or twenties in good health. Some clones in this sample may be carry-over from other donors' samples.

This chain links TRBV5-1 with TRBJ1-5; TRBD1 matches at 7 bases. Germline CDR1 reads SGHRS; CDR2 reads YFSETQ. J was trimmed by 6 bases and V by 5 bases; bases with no gene match: 5. The CDR3 contains 13 residues. CDR3 bases: TGCGCCAGCAGTTTGACAGGGAGTCAGCCCCAGCATTTT. Amino acids: CASSLTGSQPQHF.

Concerning this clone itself: Distinct nucleotide sequences in the sample also encode this CDR3. This chain links TRBV30 with TRBJ2-7; D unclear. The CDR3 runs 11 residues. Trimming took off 0 bases at V and 3 bases at J, with 3 bases between the two ends. The germline gives CDR1 GTSNPN, CDR2 SVGIG (reference sequence). The CDR3: CAWSVYYEQYF. CDR3 in DNA: TGTGCCTGGAGTGTTTACTACGAGCAGTACTTC.

The chain links TRBV28 to TRBJ1-6, with D possibly TRBD1 on 6 matching bases. The V gene lost 4 bases and the J gene lost 10 bases, with 11 bases spanning the gap. This CDR3 is built from 13 residues. Per the germline V gene, CDR1 is MDHEN and CDR2 is SYDVKM. CDR3 nucleotides: TGTGCCAGCAGTTGGGACACGGCCTCACCCCTCCACTTT. Protein product: CASSWDTASPLHF.

This clone was found a few times. CDR3 nucleotides: TGCGCCAGCACCCCCGGGGCCGCAGGGATTAGCTACGAGCAGTACTTC. Its translation is CASTPGAAGISYEQYF. V usage is TRBV5-1 and J usage is TRBJ2-7; tentatively, D is TRBD1 or TRBD2 (5 bases each). Deletions cut 6 bases from V and 3 bases from J, with 22 bases between. This CDR3 spans 16 amino acids. Germline values: CDR1 SGHRS, CDR2 YFSETQ.

The chain couples TRBV18 to TRBJ2-3; D is possibly TRBD2 (6 bases). This CDR3 contains 14 residues. Germline lookup yields CDR1 KGHSH and CDR2 LQKENI. Trimming cost V 5 bases and J 2 bases, with 11 bases left between them. The CDR3 DNA is TGTGCCAGCTCAGCCGGGACTGACACAGATACGCAGTATTTT. This codes for CASSAGTDTDTQYF.

This clone was counted once. The chain is built from TRBV18 and TRBJ2-3; TRBD2 matches 7 bases. J lost 4 bases, V lost 3 bases, and 10 bases had no gene match. Looked up from germline, CDR1 is KGHSH and CDR2 is LQKENI. This CDR3 has 16 residues. Here the CDR3 reads CASSPRGGVAADTQYF. CDR3 nucleotides: TGTGCCAGCTCACCGCGGGGAGGGGTTGCAGCAGATACGCAGTATTTT. Full variable domain (rest looked up from reference TRBV18 and TRBJ2-3): NAGVMQNPRHLVRRRGQEARLRCSPMKGHSHVYWYRQLPEEGLKFMVYLQKENIIDESGMPKERFSAEFPKEGPSILRIQQVVRGDSAAYFCASSPRGGVAADTQYFGPGTRLTVL.

The chain links TRBV7-9 to TRBJ2-5; 12 bases are shared with TRBD2. J was trimmed by 5 bases and V by 4 bases; bases with no gene match: 5. From germline, CDR1 is SEHNR and CDR2 FQNEAQ (reference sequence). The CDR3 is 15 residues long. CDR3 sequence reads: CASSWELAGGETQYF. For the CDR3, the DNA is TGTGCCAGCAGCTGGGAACTAGCGGGAGGTGAGACCCAGTACTTC.

V is TRBV7-3 and J is TRBJ1-2; 9 bases map to TRBD1. Germline CDR1 SGHTA, CDR2 FQGTGA. The CDR3 is 18 residues long. V dropped 1 base and J dropped 3; count of bases not matched to a gene: 12. CDR3 in DNA: TGTGCCAGCAGCTTAAACCCCCCGGGACAGGGTGAGGACTATGGCTACACCTTC. Translation: CASSLNPPGQGEDYGYTF.

A remark on this clone: Its ends do not fully match the called genes, so a read error is possible. The chain employs TRBV29-1 and TRBJ2-7; D possibly corresponds to TRBD2 (5 bases). The length of the CDR3 is 15 residues. Germline-derived CDR1 and CDR2 are SQVTM and ANQGSEA. The CDR3 is CCVVPLARGANEQYF. CDR3 DNA: TGCTGCGTCGTCCCTCTAGCCCGAGGTGCCAATGAGCAGTACTTC.

Turning to this clone: One junction end disagrees with the germline gene, perhaps due to a read error. The V and J genes are TRBV10-3 and TRBJ2-7; 7 positions agree with TRBD2. The CDR3 contains 14 residues. CDR1 and CDR2 (germline): ENHRY, SYGVKD. In nucleotides, the CDR3 is TGTGCCATCAGGGGGGGGATCCAGACCTACAAGCAGTACTTC. This codes for CAIRGGIQTYKQYF.